The T cell receptor (beta chain) described here comes from a study of lymphopenia after photon versus proton radiotherapy. Only one count was recorded for this clone. The V gene lost 6 bases and the J gene lost 3 bases, with 15 bases spanning the gap. Germline CDR1 and CDR2: LGHNA and YNFKEQ. The CDR3 has 15 residues. Generated by immunoSEQ multiplex PCR, the TCRdb table keeps only in-frame clones and is missing some. This sample has about 26,000 clones, with around 83% found just once. This TCR was recovered from a woman in her forties or fifties with pancreatic cancer. The chain is built from TRBV4-2 and TRBJ2-1; D is uncertain. Sequencing was performed on peripheral blood, taken from a patient treated with photon-based radiotherapy. CDR3 amino acids: CASRQSTGDYNEQFF. The DNA of the CDR3 is TGTGCCAGCAGGCAATCGACCGGAGACTACAATGAGCAGTTCTTC.